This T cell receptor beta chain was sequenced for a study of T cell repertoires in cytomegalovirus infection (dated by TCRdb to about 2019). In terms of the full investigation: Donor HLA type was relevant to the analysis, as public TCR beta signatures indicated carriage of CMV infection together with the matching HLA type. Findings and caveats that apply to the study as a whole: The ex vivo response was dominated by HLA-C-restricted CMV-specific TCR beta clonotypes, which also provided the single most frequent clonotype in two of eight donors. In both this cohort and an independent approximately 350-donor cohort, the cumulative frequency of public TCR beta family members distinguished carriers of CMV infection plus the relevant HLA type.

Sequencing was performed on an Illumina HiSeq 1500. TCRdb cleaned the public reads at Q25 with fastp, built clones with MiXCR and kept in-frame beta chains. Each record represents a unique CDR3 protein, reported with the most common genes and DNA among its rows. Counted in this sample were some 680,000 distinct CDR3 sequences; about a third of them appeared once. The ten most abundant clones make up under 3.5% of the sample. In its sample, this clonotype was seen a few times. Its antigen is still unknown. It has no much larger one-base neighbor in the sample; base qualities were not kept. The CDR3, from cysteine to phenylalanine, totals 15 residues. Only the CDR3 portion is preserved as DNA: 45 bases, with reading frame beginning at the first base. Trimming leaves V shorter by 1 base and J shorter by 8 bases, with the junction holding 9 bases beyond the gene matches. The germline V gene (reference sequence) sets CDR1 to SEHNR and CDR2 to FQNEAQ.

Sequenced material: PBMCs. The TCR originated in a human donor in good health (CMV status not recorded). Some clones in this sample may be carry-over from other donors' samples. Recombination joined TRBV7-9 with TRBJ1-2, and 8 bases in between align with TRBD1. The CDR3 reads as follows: CASSLVRQGAWGYTF. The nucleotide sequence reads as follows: TGTGCCAGCAGCTTAGTCCGGCAGGGGGCTTGGGGCTACACCTTC.